This is a list of T cell receptor beta chains from one sample in a study of cytomegalovirus exposure and HLA in healthy donors. TCRdb's copy holds only in-frame clones and misses some; the assay was immunoSEQ multiplex PCR. The sample lists under 150,000 clones, 65% to 90% occurring once. The sample consisted of PBMCs. The receptors come from a male donor in good health and CMV-seropositive. Both conserved end residues are part of each CDR3. D genes are given only for firm matches. Not all rows give a size; the values are once, few, many and, for expanded clones, a class.

CDR3 length,J gene,V gene,D gene,clone size,CDR3 protein,CDR3 DNA
16,TRBJ2-3,TRBV21-1,NA,NA,CASSKRQGKLTDTQYF,TGTGCCAGCAGCAAACGACAGGGGAAACTCACAGATACGCAGTATTTT
12,TRBJ2-7,TRBV7-8,TRBD1,NA,CASSWAGGEQYF,TGTGCCAGCAGCTGGGCAGGGGGCGAGCAGTACTTC
14,TRBJ2-7,TRBV27,TRBD2,NA,CARCEGLAGVEQYF,TGTGCCAGGTGCGAGGGACTAGCGGGAGTTGAGCAGTACTTC
14,TRBJ1-1,TRBV7-9,TRBD1,NA,CASSRHRGNTEAFF,TGTGCCAGCAGCCGACACAGGGGGAACACTGAAGCTTTCTTT
16,TRBJ1-5,TRBV19,NA,NA,CASSIPRDLRNQPQHF,TGTGCCAGTAGTATTCCCCGGGACTTACGCAATCAGCCCCAGCATTTT
14,TRBJ1-2,TRBV5-4,TRBD1,once,CASSFRQGRDGYTF,TGTGCCAGCAGCTTCAGACAGGGAAGAGATGGCTACACCTTC
14,TRBJ2-2,TRBV7-3,TRBD2,NA,CASSSGLAGGELFF,TGTGCCAGCAGCTCCGGACTAGCGGGAGGGGAGCTGTTTTTT
13,TRBJ1-5,TRBV30,NA,NA,CAWTRSGNQPQHF,TGTGCCTGGACCCGGTCGGGAAATCAGCCCCAGCATTTT
13,TRBJ2-7,TRBV7-8,NA,NA,CASRGGPVNEQYF,TGTGCCAGCAGAGGAGGGCCCGTCAACGAGCAGTACTTC
15,TRBJ2-1,TRBV9,NA,NA,CASSVVDYSYNEQFF,TGTGCCAGCAGCGTAGTGGACTACTCCTACAATGAGCAGTTCTTC
14,TRBJ2-7,TRBV19,TRBD1,NA,CASAFGTGAYEQYF,TGTGCCAGTGCCTTCGGGACAGGGGCCTACGAGCAGTACTTC
14,TRBJ1-2,TRBV28,NA,NA,CASRFAGGGYGYTF,TGTGCCAGCAGGTTCGCTGGGGGCGGGTATGGCTACACCTTC
16,TRBJ2-3,TRBV9,NA,NA,CASSPRTFPSTDTQYF,TGTGCCAGCAGCCCTAGGACTTTCCCTAGCACAGATACGCAGTATTTT
14,TRBJ2-7,TRBV28,NA,once,CASSLEMPSYEQYF,TGTGCCAGCAGTTTAGAGATGCCGAGCTACGAGCAGTACTTC
14,TRBJ1-1,TRBV2,NA,NA,CASKWEGQNTEAFF,TGTGCCAGCAAATGGGAGGGCCAGAACACTGAAGCTTTCTTT
17,TRBJ2-7,TRBV5-6,NA,NA,CASSLGQGYALIDEQYF,TGTGCCAGCAGCTTGGGCCAGGGGTATGCCCTCATCGACGAGCAGTACTTC
14,TRBJ2-5,TRBV5-6,TRBD1,NA,CASSLSGQGAEQYF,TGTGCCAGCAGCTTGTCTGGACAGGGAGCGGAGCAGTACTTC
14,TRBJ2-1,TRBV29-1,NA,NA,CSAGPGLANNEQFF,TGCAGCGCCGGGCCGGGGTTGGCAAACAATGAGCAGTTCTTC
15,TRBJ1-2,TRBV5-1,TRBD1,NA,CASSLVPDRVHGYTF,TGCGCCAGCAGCTTGGTACCGGACAGGGTTCATGGCTACACCTTC
14,TRBJ2-5,TRBV6-1,TRBD2,NA,CASRPLAAQETQYF,TGTGCCAGCAGACCACTAGCGGCCCAAGAGACCCAGTACTTC
15,TRBJ2-7,TRBV19,TRBD1,NA,CASSMETGVVGEQYF,TGTGCCAGTAGTATGGAGACAGGGGTGGTTGGGGAGCAGTACTTC
15,TRBJ2-3,TRBV7-3,TRBD2,few,CASSLQAGGTDTQYF,TGTGCCAGCAGCCTCCAAGCGGGAGGGACAGATACGCAGTATTTT
15,TRBJ2-7,TRBV14,NA,NA,CASSQERGSLYEQYF,TGTGCCAGCAGCCAAGAAAGGGGGAGTCTCTACGAGCAGTACTTC
15,TRBJ2-1,TRBV6-5,TRBD2,NA,CASSRGSRAYNEQFF,TGTGCCAGCAGTCGCGGGAGTAGAGCCTACAATGAGCAGTTCTTC
14,TRBJ2-1,TRBV30,NA,NA,CAWSSESLGGEQFF,TGTGCCTGGAGTAGCGAGAGTTTGGGAGGTGAGCAGTTCTTC
16,TRBJ1-1,TRBV19,TRBD1,NA,CASSITGAYMNTEAFF,TGTGCCAGTAGTATAACAGGGGCGTACATGAACACTGAAGCTTTCTTT
16,TRBJ1-1,TRBV28,NA,NA,CASSNNDRFLNTEAFF,TGTGCCAGCAGCAACAACGACAGGTTCTTAAACACTGAAGCTTTCTTT
14,TRBJ2-7,TRBV7-8,NA,once,CASSRQADSYEQYF,TGTGCCAGCAGCCGACAGGCCGACTCCTACGAGCAGTACTTC
13,TRBJ2-1,TRBV13,NA,NA,CASSLGLSDEQFF,TGTGCCAGCAGCTTAGGCCTATCCGATGAGCAGTTCTTC
16,TRBJ2-3,TRBV5-6,TRBD2,NA,CASSLYALAGVDTQYF,TGTGCCAGCAGCTTGTACGCACTAGCGGGAGTGGATACGCAGTATTTT
15,TRBJ2-2,TRBV9,TRBD1,NA,CASSADRGRTGELFF,TGTGCCAGCAGCGCCGACAGGGGGAGAACCGGGGAGCTGTTTTTT
14,TRBJ2-7,TRBV7-8,NA,NA,CASSSPLDPYEQYF,TGTGCCAGCAGCTCCCCCCTAGACCCCTACGAGCAGTACTTC
14,TRBJ2-7,TRBV18,NA,once,CASSLTATGSEQYF,TGTGCCAGCTCACTTACTGCGACAGGTTCCGAGCAGTACTTC
15,TRBJ2-5,TRBV7-9,TRBD2,NA,CASSPPTSGIETQYF,TGTGCCAGCAGCCCCCCCACTAGCGGGATTGAGACCCAGTACTTC
16,TRBJ2-3,TRBV5-5,NA,NA,CASSYVGDSRGNTQYF,TGTGCCAGCAGCTATGTGGGGGACTCCCGTGGTAATACGCAGTATTTT
17,TRBJ2-5,TRBV4-1,NA,NA,CASSQIEPETGTETQYF,TGCGCCAGCAGCCAAATAGAACCGGAAACAGGGACGGAGACCCAGTACTTC
15,TRBJ2-7,TRBV30,TRBD1,NA,CAWSSTSGTGAEQYF,TGTGCCTGGAGTTCAACTTCCGGGACAGGGGCCGAGCAGTACTTC
13,TRBJ2-7,TRBV7-3,NA,NA,CASSLTVVHEQYF,TGTGCCAGCAGCTTAACTGTAGTTCACGAGCAGTACTTC
13,TRBJ1-5,TRBV25-1,NA,NA,CASSSGTNQPQHF,TGTGCCAGCAGTTCCGGGACAAATCAGCCCCAGCATTTT
14,TRBJ2-7,TRBV29-1,TRBD2,NA,CSVAASGSFYEQYF,TGCAGCGTTGCCGCTAGCGGGTCTTTCTACGAGCAGTACTTC
18,TRBJ2-5,TRBV10-3,TRBD1,NA,CAISESRQGTKGAGTQYF,TGTGCCATCAGTGAGTCCCGACAGGGGACGAAAGGGGCAGGGACCCAGTACTTC
17,TRBJ1-1,TRBV15,NA,NA,CATSRDPLGSWGGEAFF,TGTGCCACCAGCAGAGATCCTCTTGGGTCCTGGGGGGGTGAAGCTTTCTTT
15,TRBJ1-5,TRBV7-9,TRBD1,NA,CASSSDRDRNQPQHF,TGTGCCAGCAGCTCCGACAGGGATCGCAATCAGCCCCAGCATTTT
15,TRBJ2-3,TRBV11-2,TRBD2,NA,CASSLLAGQGDTQYF,TGTGCCAGCAGTCTTCTAGCGGGGCAGGGGGATACGCAGTATTTT
15,TRBJ1-2,TRBV19,NA,NA,CASSKDRRGSYGYTF,TGTGCCAGTAGTAAAGACAGGAGAGGGTCCTATGGCTACACCTTC
15,TRBJ2-3,TRBV5-6,TRBD1,NA,CASSLARGRPDTQYF,TGTGCCAGCAGCTTGGCCAGGGGGCGCCCAGATACGCAGTATTTT
14,TRBJ2-7,TRBV7-8,TRBD1,NA,CASSPDRDRVKQYF,TGTGCCAGCAGCCCAGACCGGGACAGGGTAAAGCAGTACTTC
18,TRBJ1-1,TRBV7-2,NA,NA,CASSLVGRPGPWDTEAFF,TGTGCCAGCAGCTTAGTGGGGCGGCCAGGTCCGTGGGACACTGAAGCTTTCTTT
15,TRBJ2-2,TRBV28,NA,once,CASSLSGGNTGELFF,TGTGCCAGCAGTTTATCCGGGGGTAACACCGGGGAGCTGTTTTTT
12,TRBJ1-6,TRBV11-2,NA,NA,CASSPVNSPLHF,TGTGCCAGCAGCCCTGTGAATTCACCCCTCCACTTT
15,TRBJ2-2,TRBV11-1,NA,NA,CASSLEGGVAGELFF,TGTGCCAGCAGCTTAGAAGGGGGAGTCGCCGGGGAGCTGTTTTTT
15,TRBJ2-3,TRBV6-1,TRBD1,once,CASSELTGGRNTQYF,TGTGCCAGCAGTGAACTGACAGGGGGTCGGAATACGCAGTATTTT
15,TRBJ2-7,TRBV7-9,TRBD1,NA,CASSLVGQGALEQYF,TGTGCCAGCAGCTTAGTAGGACAGGGGGCTTTGGAGCAGTACTTC
15,TRBJ1-4,TRBV5-8,TRBD1,NA,CASKGTGVSSEKLFF,TGTGCCAGCAAAGGGACAGGGGTATCTAGTGAAAAACTGTTTTTT
15,TRBJ1-1,TRBV28,NA,NA,CASSLAGAMNTEAFF,TGTGCCAGCAGTTTAGCCGGAGCCATGAACACTGAAGCTTTCTTT
15,TRBJ2-7,TRBV2,TRBD1,NA,CASSDSGQGQYEQYF,TGTGCCAGCAGTGATTCGGGACAGGGACAGTACGAGCAGTACTTC
18,TRBJ2-1,TRBV9,NA,NA,CASSVGLASEISYNEQFF,TGTGCCAGCAGCGTAGGGCTTGCTTCGGAGATCTCCTACAATGAGCAGTTCTTC
15,TRBJ1-5,TRBV19,NA,few,CASNSVGARDQPQHF,TGTGCCAGTAACTCAGTAGGGGCGAGAGATCAGCCCCAGCATTTT
18,TRBJ2-6,TRBV5-6,NA,NA,CASSSVGQGPSGANVLTF,TGTGCCAGCAGCAGCGTAGGACAAGGTCCGTCTGGGGCCAACGTCCTGACTTTC
15,TRBJ2-3,TRBV5-6,TRBD2,NA,CASSRGLGDLYTQYF,TGTGCCAGCAGCCGGGGACTAGGGGACCTATATACGCAGTATTTT